The T cell receptor beta chain described here comes from a study of technical replicates of blood from a handful of donors. Measured with immunoSEQ multiplex PCR; TCRdb has only the in-frame clones, and not every one. The sample lists 100,000 or so clones, about 95% seen once, with 0.2% to 0.25% in the top ten. The germline CDR1 and CDR2 sequences are SGHAT and FQNNGV. This CDR3 has 12 residues. The V end lost 7 bases, the J end lost 4 bases, and 11 bases lay between the germline ends. This TCR came from a human donor in good health. Sequencing was performed on T cells isolated from PBMCs. The chain couples TRBV11-2 to TRBJ2-7; D perhaps matches TRBD1 (6 bases). The CDR3 DNA sequence: TGTGCCAGCAAGGGGGTCTTTTACGAGCAGTACTTC. Translated: CASKGVFYEQYF.